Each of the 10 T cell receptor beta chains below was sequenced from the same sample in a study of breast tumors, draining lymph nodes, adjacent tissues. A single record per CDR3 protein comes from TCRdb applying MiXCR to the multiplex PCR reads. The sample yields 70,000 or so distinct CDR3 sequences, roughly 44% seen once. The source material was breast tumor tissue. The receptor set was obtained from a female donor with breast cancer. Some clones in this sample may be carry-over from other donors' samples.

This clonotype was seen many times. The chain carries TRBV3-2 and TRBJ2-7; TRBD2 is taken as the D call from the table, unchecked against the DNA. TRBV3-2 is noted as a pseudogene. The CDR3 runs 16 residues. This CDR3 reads CASSQKSAGGTYEQYF. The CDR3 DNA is TGTGCCAGCAGCCAAAAAAGTGCGGGGGGAACCTACGAGCAGTACTTC.

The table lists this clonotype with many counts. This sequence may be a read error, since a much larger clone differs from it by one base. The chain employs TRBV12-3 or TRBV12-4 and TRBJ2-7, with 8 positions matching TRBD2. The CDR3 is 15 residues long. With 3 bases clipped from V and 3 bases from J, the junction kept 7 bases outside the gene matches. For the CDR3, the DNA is TGTGCCAGCAGTTTCGGGAGCGGGAGTGACTACGAGCAGTACTTC. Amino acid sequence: CASSFGSGSDYEQYF.

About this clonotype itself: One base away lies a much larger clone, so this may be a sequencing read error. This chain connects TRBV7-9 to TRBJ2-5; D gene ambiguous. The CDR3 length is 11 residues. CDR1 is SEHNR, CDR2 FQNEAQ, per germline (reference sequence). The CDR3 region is CAGSLQGTQYF. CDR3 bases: TGTGCCGGCAGCTTACAAGGGACCCAGTACTTC.

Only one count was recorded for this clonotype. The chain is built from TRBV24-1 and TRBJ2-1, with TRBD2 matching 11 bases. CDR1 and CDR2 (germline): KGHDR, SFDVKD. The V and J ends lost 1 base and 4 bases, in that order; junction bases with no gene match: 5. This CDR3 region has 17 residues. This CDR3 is CATSDFLLAGGYNEQFF. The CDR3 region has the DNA TGTGCCACCAGTGATTTTCTTCTAGCGGGAGGTTACAATGAGCAGTTCTTC.

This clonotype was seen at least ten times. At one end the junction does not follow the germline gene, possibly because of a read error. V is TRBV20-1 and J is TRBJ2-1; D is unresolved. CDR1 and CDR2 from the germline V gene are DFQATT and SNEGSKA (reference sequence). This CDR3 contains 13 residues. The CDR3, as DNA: TGCAGTGCTAACGTCCCTGGCGACAATGCGCAGTTCTTC. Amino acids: CSANVPGDNAQFF.

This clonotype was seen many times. The CDR3 DNA follows: TGCGCCACCAAGCGGGGTAGCACAGATACGCAGTATTTT. Its translation is CATKRGSTDTQYF. This sequence joins TRBV5-1 and TRBJ2-3; 7 bases map to TRBD2. V shed 9 bases and J 0 bases; nucleotides not matched to a gene: 4. The V gene's germline CDR1 is SGHRS and CDR2 YFSETQ. There are 13 residues in the CDR3.

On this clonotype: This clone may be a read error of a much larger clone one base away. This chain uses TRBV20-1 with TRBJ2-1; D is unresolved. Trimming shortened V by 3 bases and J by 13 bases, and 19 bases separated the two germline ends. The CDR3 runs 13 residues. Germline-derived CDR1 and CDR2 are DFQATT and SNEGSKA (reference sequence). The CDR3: CSASQPFTEAQFF. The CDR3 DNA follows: TGCAGTGCTAGCCAACCGTTCACGGAAGCACAGTTCTTC.

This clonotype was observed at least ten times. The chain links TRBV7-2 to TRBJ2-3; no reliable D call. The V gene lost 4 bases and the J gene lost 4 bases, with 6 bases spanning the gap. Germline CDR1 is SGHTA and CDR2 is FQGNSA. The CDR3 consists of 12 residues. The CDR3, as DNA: TGTGCCAGCAGCTCCCGCGCAGATACGCAGTATTTT. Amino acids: CASSSRADTQYF.

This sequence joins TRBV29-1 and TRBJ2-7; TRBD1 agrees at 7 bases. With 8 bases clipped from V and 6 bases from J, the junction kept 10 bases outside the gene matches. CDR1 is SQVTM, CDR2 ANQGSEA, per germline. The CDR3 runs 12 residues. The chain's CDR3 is CSSPDRSSEQYF. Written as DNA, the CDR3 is TGCAGCTCTCCGGACAGGAGTTCCGAGCAGTACTTC.

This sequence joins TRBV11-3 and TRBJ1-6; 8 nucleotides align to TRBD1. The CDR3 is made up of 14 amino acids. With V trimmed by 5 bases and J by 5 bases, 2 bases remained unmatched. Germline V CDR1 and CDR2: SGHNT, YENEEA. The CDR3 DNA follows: TGTGCCAGCAGCGCAGGGGGCAATAATTCACCCCTCCACTTT. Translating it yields CASSAGGNNSPLHF.